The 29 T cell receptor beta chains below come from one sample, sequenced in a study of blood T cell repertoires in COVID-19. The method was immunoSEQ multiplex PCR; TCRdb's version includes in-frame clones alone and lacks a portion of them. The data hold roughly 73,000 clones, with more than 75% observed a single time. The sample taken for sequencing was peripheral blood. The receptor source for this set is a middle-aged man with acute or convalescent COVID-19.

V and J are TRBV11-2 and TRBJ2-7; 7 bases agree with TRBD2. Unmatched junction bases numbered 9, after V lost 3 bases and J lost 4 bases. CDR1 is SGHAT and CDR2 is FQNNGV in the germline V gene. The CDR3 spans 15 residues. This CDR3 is CASSLRAGRGYEQYV. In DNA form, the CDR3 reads TGTGCCAGCAGCTTGAGAGCGGGACGGGGATACGAGCAGTACGTC.

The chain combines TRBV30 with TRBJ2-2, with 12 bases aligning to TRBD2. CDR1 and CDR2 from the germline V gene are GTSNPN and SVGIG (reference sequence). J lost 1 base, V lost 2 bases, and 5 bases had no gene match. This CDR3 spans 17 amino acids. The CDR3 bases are TGTGCCTGGAGTCGCCCTAGCGGGAGGGTGAACACCGGGGAGCTGTTTTTT. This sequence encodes CAWSRPSGRVNTGELFF.

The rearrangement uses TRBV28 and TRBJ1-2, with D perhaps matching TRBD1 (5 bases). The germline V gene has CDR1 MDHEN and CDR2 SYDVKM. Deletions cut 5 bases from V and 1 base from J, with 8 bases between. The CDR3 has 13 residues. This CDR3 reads CASSQGDNYGYTF. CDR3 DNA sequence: TGTGCCAGCAGTCAGGGTGATAACTATGGCTACACCTTC.

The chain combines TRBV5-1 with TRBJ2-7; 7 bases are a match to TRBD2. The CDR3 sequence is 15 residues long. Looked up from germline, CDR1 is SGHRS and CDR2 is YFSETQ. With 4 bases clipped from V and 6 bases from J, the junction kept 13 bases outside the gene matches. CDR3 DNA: TGCGCCAGCAGCCCCTCCGGGACTAATACCGGCGAGCAGTACTTC. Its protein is CASSPSGTNTGEQYF.

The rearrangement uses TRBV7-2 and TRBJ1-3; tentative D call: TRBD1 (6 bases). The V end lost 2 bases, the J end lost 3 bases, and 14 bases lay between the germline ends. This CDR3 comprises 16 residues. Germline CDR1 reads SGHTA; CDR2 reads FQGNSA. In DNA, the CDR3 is TGTGCCAGCAGCTTAAGGACCACAGGGTTTGGAAACACCATATATTTT. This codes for CASSLRTTGFGNTIYF. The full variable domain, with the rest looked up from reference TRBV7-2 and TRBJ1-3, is GAGVSQSPSNKVTEKGKDVELRCDPISGHTALYWYRQSLGQGLEFLIYFQGNSAPDKSGLPSDRFSAERTGGSVSTLTIQRTQQEDSAVYLCASSLRTTGFGNTIYFGEGSWLTVV.

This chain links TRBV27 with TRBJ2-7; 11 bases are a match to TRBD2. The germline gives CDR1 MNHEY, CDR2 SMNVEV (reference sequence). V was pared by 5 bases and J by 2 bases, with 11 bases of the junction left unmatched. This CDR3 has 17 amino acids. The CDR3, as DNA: TGTGCCAGCAGTATCCTCCTGGGTAGCGGGAGGGCCTACGAGCAGTACTTC. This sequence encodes CASSILLGSGRAYEQYF.

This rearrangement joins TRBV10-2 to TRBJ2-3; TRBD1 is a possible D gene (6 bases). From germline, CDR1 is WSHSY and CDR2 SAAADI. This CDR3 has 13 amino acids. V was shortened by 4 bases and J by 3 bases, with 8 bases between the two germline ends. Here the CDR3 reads CASSVGATDTQYF. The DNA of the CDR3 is TGCGCCAGCAGTGTGGGGGCAACAGATACGCAGTATTTT.

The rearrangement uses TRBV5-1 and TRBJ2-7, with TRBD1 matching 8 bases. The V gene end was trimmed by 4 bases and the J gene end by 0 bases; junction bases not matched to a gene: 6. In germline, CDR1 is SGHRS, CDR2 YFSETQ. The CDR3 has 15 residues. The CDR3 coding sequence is TGCGCCAGCAGCCTAGGGACAGGCCGCTCCTACGAGCAGTACTTC. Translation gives CASSLGTGRSYEQYF.

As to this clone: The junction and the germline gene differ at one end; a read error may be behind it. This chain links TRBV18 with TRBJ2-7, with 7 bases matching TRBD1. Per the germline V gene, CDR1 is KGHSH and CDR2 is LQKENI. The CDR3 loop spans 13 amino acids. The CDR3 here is CASSPGTDLMQDF. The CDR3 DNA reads TGTGCCAGCTCACCCGGGACAGACCTCATGCAAGACTTC. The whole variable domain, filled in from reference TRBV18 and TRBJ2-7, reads NAGVMQNPRHLVRRRGQEARLRCSPMKGHSHVYWYRQLPEEGLKFMVYLQKENIIDESGMPKERFSAEFPKEGPSILRIQQVVRGDSAAYFCASSPGTDLMQDFGPGTRLTVT.

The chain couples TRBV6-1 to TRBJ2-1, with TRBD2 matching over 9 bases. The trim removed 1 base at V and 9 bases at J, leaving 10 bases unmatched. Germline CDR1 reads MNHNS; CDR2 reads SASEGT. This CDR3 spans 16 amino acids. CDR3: CASSEVLAGGFLEQFF. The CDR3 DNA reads TGTGCCAGCAGTGAAGTACTGGCGGGGGGGTTTCTTGAGCAGTTCTTC.

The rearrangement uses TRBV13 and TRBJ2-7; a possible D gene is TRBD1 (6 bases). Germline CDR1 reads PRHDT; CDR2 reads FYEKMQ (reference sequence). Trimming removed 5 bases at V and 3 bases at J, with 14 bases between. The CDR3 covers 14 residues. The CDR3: CASSVRDNGYEQYF. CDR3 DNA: TGTGCCAGCAGCGTCCGGGACAACGGCTACGAGCAGTACTTC. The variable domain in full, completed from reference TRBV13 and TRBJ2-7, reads AAGVIQSPRHLIKEKRETATLKCYPIPRHDTVYWYQQGPGQDPQFLISFYEKMQSDKGSIPDRFSAQQFSDYHSELNMSSLELGDSALYFCASSVRDNGYEQYFGPGTRLTVT.

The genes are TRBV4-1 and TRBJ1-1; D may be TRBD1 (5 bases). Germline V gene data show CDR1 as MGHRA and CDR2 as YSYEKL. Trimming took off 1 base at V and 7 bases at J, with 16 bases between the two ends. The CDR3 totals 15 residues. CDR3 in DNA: TGCGCCAGCAGCCAAGGGGTGGAGGGGCATGGTGAAGCTTTCTTT. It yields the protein CASSQGVEGHGEAFF.

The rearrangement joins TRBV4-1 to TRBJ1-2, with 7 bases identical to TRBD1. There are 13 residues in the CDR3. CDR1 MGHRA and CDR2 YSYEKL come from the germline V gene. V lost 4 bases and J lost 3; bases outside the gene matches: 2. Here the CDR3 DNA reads TGCGCCAGCAGCCCGGGACAGTACTATGGCTACACCTTC. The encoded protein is CASSPGQYYGYTF.

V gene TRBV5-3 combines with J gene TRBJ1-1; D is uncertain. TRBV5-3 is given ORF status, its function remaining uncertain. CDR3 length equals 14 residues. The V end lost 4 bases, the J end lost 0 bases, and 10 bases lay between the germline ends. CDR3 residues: CARSPQEMNTEAFF. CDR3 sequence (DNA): TGTGCCAGAAGCCCACAAGAAATGAACACTGAAGCTTTCTTT.

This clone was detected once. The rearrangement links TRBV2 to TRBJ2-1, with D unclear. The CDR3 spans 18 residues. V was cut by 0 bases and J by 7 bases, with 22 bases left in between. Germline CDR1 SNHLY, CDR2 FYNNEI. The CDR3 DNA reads TGTGCCAGCAGTGAAGCGCCTGGCGGCAAGATGCTTAGAAATGAGCAGTTCTTC. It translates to CASSEAPGGKMLRNEQFF.

For the CDR3, the DNA is TGTGCCAGCAGTACTAGCGGGAGTACCAATGAGCAGTTCTTC. Residues: CASSTSGSTNEQFF. This chain joins TRBV7-9 and TRBJ2-1; 11 bases fit TRBD2. This CDR3 has 14 residues. The V gene end was trimmed by 6 bases and the J gene end by 6 bases; junction bases not matched to a gene: 4. The germline V gene has CDR1 SEHNR and CDR2 FQNEAQ (reference sequence).

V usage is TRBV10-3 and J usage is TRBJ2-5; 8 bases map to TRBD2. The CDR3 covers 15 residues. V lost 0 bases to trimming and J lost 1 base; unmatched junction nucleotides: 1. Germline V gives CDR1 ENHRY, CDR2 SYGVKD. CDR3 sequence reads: CAISESLAGQETQYF. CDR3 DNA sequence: TGTGCCATCAGTGAGTCTCTAGCGGGCCAAGAGACCCAGTACTTC.

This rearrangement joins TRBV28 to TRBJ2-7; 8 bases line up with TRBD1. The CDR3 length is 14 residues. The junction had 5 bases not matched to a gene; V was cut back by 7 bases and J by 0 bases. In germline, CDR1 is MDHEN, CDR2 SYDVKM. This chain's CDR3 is CASTETGASYEQYF. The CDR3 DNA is TGTGCCAGCACCGAGACAGGGGCCTCCTACGAGCAGTACTTC.

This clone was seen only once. Here the CDR3 DNA reads TGTGCCAGCAGCTTATCGACTAGCGGGGTACGAGCAGATACGCAGTATTTT. It is translated as CASSLSTSGVRADTQYF. The J gene is TRBJ2-3, the V gene TRBV13, with TRBD2 identical over 11 bases. The CDR3 runs to 17 residues. J was trimmed by 4 bases and V by 2 bases; bases with no gene match: 8. The V gene's germline CDR1 is PRHDT and CDR2 FYEKMQ (reference sequence).

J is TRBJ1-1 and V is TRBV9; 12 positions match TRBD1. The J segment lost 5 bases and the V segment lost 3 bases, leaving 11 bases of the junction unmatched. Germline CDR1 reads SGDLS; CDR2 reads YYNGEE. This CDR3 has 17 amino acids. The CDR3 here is CASSDGTGGAYGTEAFF. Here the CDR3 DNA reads TGTGCCAGCAGCGATGGGACAGGGGGCGCGTATGGAACTGAAGCTTTCTTT. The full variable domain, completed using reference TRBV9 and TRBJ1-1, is DSGVTQTPKHLITATGQRVTLRCSPRSGDLSVYWYQQSLDQGLQFLIQYYNGEERAKGNILERFSAQQFPDLHSELNLSSLELGDSALYFCASSDGTGGAYGTEAFFGQGTRLTVV.

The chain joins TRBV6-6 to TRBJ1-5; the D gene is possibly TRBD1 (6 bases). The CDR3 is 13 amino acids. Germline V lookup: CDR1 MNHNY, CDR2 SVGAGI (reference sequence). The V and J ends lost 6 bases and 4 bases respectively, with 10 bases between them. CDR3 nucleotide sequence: TGTGCCAGCAGGGACAGCTCTAATCAGCCCCAGCATTTT. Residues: CASRDSSNQPQHF.

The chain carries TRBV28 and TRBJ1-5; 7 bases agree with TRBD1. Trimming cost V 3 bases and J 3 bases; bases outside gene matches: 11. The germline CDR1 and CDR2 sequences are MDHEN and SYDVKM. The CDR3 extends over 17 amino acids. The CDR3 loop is CASSLSPRQGHNQPQHF. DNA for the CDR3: TGTGCCAGCAGTTTGTCCCCCCGACAGGGACACAATCAGCCCCAGCATTTT.

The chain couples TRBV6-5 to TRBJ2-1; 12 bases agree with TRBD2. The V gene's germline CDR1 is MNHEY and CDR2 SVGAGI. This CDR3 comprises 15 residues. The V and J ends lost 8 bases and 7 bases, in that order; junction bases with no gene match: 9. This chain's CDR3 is CASRTSGAPRNEQFF. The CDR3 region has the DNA TGTGCCAGCCGGACTAGCGGGGCTCCTCGGAATGAGCAGTTCTTC.

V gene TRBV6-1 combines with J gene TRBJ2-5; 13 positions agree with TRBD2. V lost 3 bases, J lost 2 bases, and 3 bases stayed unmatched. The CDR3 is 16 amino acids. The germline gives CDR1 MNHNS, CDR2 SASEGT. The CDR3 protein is CASSDWGLAGQETQYF. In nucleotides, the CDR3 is TGTGCCAGCAGTGATTGGGGACTAGCGGGGCAAGAGACCCAGTACTTC.

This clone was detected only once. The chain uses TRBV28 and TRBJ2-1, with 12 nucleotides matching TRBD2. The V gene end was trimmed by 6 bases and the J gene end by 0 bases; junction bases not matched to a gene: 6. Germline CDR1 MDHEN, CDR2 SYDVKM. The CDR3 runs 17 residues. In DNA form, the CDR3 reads TGTGCCAGCAGGGGGACTAGCGGGCTCCGCTCCTACAATGAGCAGTTCTTC. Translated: CASRGTSGLRSYNEQFF.

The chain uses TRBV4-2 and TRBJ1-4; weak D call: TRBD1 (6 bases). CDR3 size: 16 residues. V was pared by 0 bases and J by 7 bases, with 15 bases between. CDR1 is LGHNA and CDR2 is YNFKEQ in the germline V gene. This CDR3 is CASSQDRGGFSEKLFF. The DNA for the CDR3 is TGTGCCAGCAGCCAAGATCGGGGGGGCTTTTCTGAAAAACTGTTTTTT.

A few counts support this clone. DNA for the CDR3: TGTGCCAGCAGTTTATTTCATTCAACTAATGAAAAACTGTTTTTT. This translates into CASSLFHSTNEKLFF. The rearrangement uses TRBV27 and TRBJ1-4; D unresolved. This CDR3 has 15 amino acids. The germline V and J ends were trimmed by 1 base and 0 bases, with 6 bases remaining between them. CDR1 is MNHEY, CDR2 SMNVEV, per germline (reference sequence).

CDR3 protein: CARSSGRGPGANVLTF. As DNA, the CDR3 is TGTGCCAGAAGCTCCGGGAGGGGGCCCGGGGCCAACGTCCTGACTTTC. The V call is TRBV5-3, the J call TRBJ2-6, with D possibly being TRBD2 (8 bases). TRBV5-3 is placed among ORFs of uncertain function. The CDR3 totals 16 residues. V was clipped by 3 bases and J by 4 bases, with 14 bases between them.

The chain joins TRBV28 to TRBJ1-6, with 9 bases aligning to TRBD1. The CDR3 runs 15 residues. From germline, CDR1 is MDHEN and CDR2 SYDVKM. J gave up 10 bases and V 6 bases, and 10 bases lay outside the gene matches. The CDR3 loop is CASRPEQGARSPLHF. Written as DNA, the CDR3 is TGTGCCAGCAGACCAGAACAGGGGGCAAGGTCACCCCTCCACTTT.